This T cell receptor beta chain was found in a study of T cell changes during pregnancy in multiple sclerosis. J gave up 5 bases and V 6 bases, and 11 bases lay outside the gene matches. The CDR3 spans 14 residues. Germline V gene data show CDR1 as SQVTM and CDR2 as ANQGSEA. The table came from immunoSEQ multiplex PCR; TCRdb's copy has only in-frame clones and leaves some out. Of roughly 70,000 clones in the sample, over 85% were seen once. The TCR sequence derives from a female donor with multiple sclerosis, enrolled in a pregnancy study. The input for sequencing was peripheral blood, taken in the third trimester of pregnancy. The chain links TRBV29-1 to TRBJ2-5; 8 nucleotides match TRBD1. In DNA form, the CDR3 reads TGCAGCGTACCCCCGACAGGGGTCAGGGAGACCCAGTACTTC. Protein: CSVPPTGVRETQYF.